The next 30 T cell receptor beta chains were all read from a single sample in a study of human T cells and chemical hapten exposure. Time point given: patch test 1, 2 weeks after DPC sensitization. Noted treatment: therapeutic diphenylcyclopropenone sensitization with weekly scalp DPC. TCRdb recomputed calls from the RACE reads with MiXCR, one row per CDR3 protein. The sample has around 380,000 distinct CDR3 sequences; 4.8% are singletons. This sample comprised whole blood, obtained in connection with sensitization to the hapten diphenylcyclopropenone (DPC). These receptors were obtained from a woman between 50 and 59 years old with alopecia areata. Some clones in this sample may be carry-over from other donors' samples.

This clonotype was recorded a few times. The rearrangement uses TRBV20-1 and TRBJ2-7; 7 bases are a match to TRBD1. The germline V gene has CDR1 DFQATT and CDR2 SNEGSKA (reference sequence). V was pared by 4 bases and J by 2 bases, with 5 bases of the junction left unmatched. This CDR3 is built from 13 residues. The CDR3 nucleotides read TGCAGTGCTATATCGACAGGGCCCTACGAGCAGTACTTC. Protein sequence: CSAISTGPYEQYF.

The chain has TRBV9 and TRBJ2-2; D remains ambiguous. Germline values: CDR1 SGDLS, CDR2 YYNGEE. The CDR3 consists of 14 residues. V was shortened by 0 bases and J by 6 bases, with 9 bases between the two germline ends. CDR3 loop: CASSVDGWPGELFF. The CDR3 region has the DNA TGTGCCAGCAGCGTAGACGGTTGGCCCGGGGAGCTGTTTTTT.

In its sample, this clonotype was seen a few times. The chain links TRBV29-1 to TRBJ2-1; 7 bases map to TRBD1. Per the germline V gene, CDR1 is SQVTM and CDR2 is ANQGSEA. The CDR3 sequence is 12 residues long. With 5 bases clipped from V and 5 bases from J, the junction kept 3 bases outside the gene matches. CDR3 DNA sequence: TGCAGCGTTTCCGACAGGGACAATGAGCAGTTCTTC. Translating it yields CSVSDRDNEQFF.

This clonotype was seen only a few times. This chain uses TRBV9 with TRBJ2-7; TRBD1 matches 9 bases. Trimming at V came to 2 bases and at J to 2 bases, leaving 8 bases not matched to a gene. CDR3 length: 16 amino acids. CDR1 is SGDLS and CDR2 is YYNGEE in the germline V gene. The CDR3, as DNA: TGTGCCAGCAGCGTCGCTCCGGGACAGGGTGCCTACGAGCAGTACTTC. It is translated as CASSVAPGQGAYEQYF. The full variable domain, its missing parts supplied by reference TRBV9 and TRBJ2-7, is DSGVTQTPKHLITATGQRVTLRCSPRSGDLSVYWYQQSLDQGLQFLIQYYNGEERAKGNILERFSAQQFPDLHSELNLSSLELGDSALYFCASSVAPGQGAYEQYFGPGTRLTVT.

This clonotype was detected a few times. The chain links TRBV5-6 to TRBJ1-1; D not resolved. V was trimmed by 7 bases and J by 0 bases, leaving 10 bases between them. The CDR3 extends over 13 amino acids. CDR1 and CDR2 (germline): SGHDT, YYEEEE. CDR3 DNA sequence: TGTGCCAGCGGATGGCAGTTGAACACTGAAGCTTTCTTT. It translates to CASGWQLNTEAFF.

This clonotype has at least ten counts. The V gene is TRBV15, the J gene TRBJ1-1, with a weak D call TRBD1 (6 bases). The CDR3 totals 13 residues. Per the germline V gene, CDR1 is LNHNV and CDR2 is YYDKDF (reference sequence). Trimming stripped 3 bases from V and 1 base from J, with 6 bases between. The CDR3 spells CATSRDRNTEAFF. The DNA for the CDR3 is TGTGCCACCAGCAGGGACAGGAACACTGAAGCTTTCTTT.

This clonotype has at least ten counts. The gene calls are TRBV6-6 and TRBJ1-5; 7 bases align to TRBD1. The CDR3 has 15 amino acids. The germline V gene encodes CDR1 MNHNY and CDR2 SVGAGI (reference sequence). With V trimmed by 2 bases and J by 5 bases, 6 bases remained unmatched. CDR3 DNA: TGTGCCAGCAGTTACCCGGACAGGTTAGATCAGCCCCAGCATTTT. As protein: CASSYPDRLDQPQHF.

This clonotype was recorded at least ten times. V gene TRBV6-5 combines with J gene TRBJ1-3; a possible D gene is TRBD1 (6 bases). The CDR3 contains 16 residues. Germline V CDR1 and CDR2: MNHEY, SVGAGI. With 2 bases removed from V and 0 bases from J, the gap between germline ends came to 11 bases. DNA of the CDR3: TGTGCCAGCAGTTACAAGGGGGTTCCCTCTGGAAACACCATATATTTT. Protein sequence: CASSYKGVPSGNTIYF.

This clonotype came up many times. V is TRBV20-1 and J is TRBJ2-1; 14 nucleotides agree with TRBD2. Germline values: CDR1 DFQATT, CDR2 SNEGSKA (reference sequence). The CDR3 has 18 residues. V lost 0 bases to trimming and J lost 3 bases; unmatched junction nucleotides: 7. The CDR3 loop reads CSARDSAGTSGSYNEQFF. DNA for the CDR3: TGCAGTGCTAGAGATTCGGCTGGGACTAGCGGGAGCTACAATGAGCAGTTCTTC.

The chain employs TRBV7-2 and TRBJ2-1; a possible D gene is TRBD1 (5 bases). V was pared by 1 base and J by 9 bases, with 10 bases between. The germline gives CDR1 SGHTA, CDR2 FQGNSA. CDR3 size: 13 residues. As DNA, the CDR3 is TGTGCCAGCAGCTTAGTATTTAGGGGTGAGCAGTTCTTC. Translation gives CASSLVFRGEQFF.

This clonotype was picked up many times. V gene TRBV27 combines with J gene TRBJ2-4, with a weak D call TRBD1 (5 bases). Trimming removed 2 bases from V and 16 bases from J, with 15 bases in between. Germline V gene sequence: CDR1 MNHEY, CDR2 SMNVEV (reference sequence). The CDR3 loop spans 12 amino acids. The CDR3, as DNA: TGTGCCAGCAGTTTAAGGGTTGGGGCCCTCTACTTC. This encodes CASSLRVGALYF.

As regards this clonotype: A read error is possible here, since a much larger clone lies one base away. V gene TRBV10-3 combines with J gene TRBJ2-1, with D possibly matching TRBD1 (6 bases). The V end was cut by 6 bases, the J end by 12 bases, with 15 bases between. The CDR3 consists of 12 residues. Germline assignment: CDR1 ENHRY and CDR2 SYGVKD. In DNA, the CDR3 is TGTGCCATCAGCGCTACAGGGTATGGGCAGTTCTTC. Amino acid sequence: CAISATGYGQFF.

The chain is built from TRBV7-2 and TRBJ1-5; D gene unclear. Germline-derived CDR1 and CDR2 are SGHTA and FQGNSA. The CDR3 is made up of 16 amino acids. Trimming stripped 2 bases from V and 3 bases from J, with 14 bases between. CDR3 region: CASSLRRNTHNQPQHF. The CDR3 nucleotides are TGTGCCAGCAGCTTACGGCGGAATACTCACAATCAGCCCCAGCATTTT.

This clonotype was seen only a few times. The chain recombines TRBV7-2 with TRBJ1-5; possibly TRBD1 for D (6 bases). CDR1 SGHTA and CDR2 FQGNSA come from the germline V gene. Trimming left V 5 bases short and J 5 bases short, with 13 bases between. The CDR3 covers 14 residues. The CDR3 DNA reads TGTGCCAGCAGCCGTAACAGGGACTATCAGCCCCAGCATTTT. This gives the protein CASSRNRDYQPQHF. Complete variable domain (other parts from reference TRBV7-2 and TRBJ1-5): GAGVSQSPSNKVTEKGKDVELRCDPISGHTALYWYRQSLGQGLEFLIYFQGNSAPDKSGLPSDRFSAERTGGSVSTLTIQRTQQEDSAVYLCASSRNRDYQPQHFGDGTRLSIL.

This clonotype was seen repeatedly, ten times or more. This chain links TRBV3-1 with TRBJ1-1; 7 nucleotides line up with TRBD1. This CDR3 region has 16 residues. Germline CDR1 LGHDT, CDR2 YNNKEL (reference sequence). Trimming removed 2 bases from V and 1 base from J; junction bases left unmatched: 7. The chain's CDR3 is CASSQYPGQRNTEAFF. In DNA, the CDR3 is TGTGCCAGCAGCCAATACCCGGGACAGAGGAACACTGAAGCTTTCTTT.

This clonotype has a count of ten or more. The J gene is TRBJ2-7, the V gene TRBV3-1; D assignment may be TRBD1 or TRBD2 (5 bases each). This CDR3 region has 16 residues. V dropped 6 bases and J dropped 5 bases, with 23 bases sitting between them. CDR1 is LGHDT and CDR2 is YNNKEL in the germline V gene (reference sequence). The DNA of the CDR3 is TGTGCCAGCAGTTTGAACGGACACACCCTGAGGGACGAGCAGTACTTC. As protein: CASSLNGHTLRDEQYF.

The V and J genes are TRBV20-1 and TRBJ1-3; perhaps TRBD1 as D (6 bases). This CDR3 comprises 17 residues. Germline V lookup: CDR1 DFQATT, CDR2 SNEGSKA (reference sequence). V was pared by 0 bases and J by 0 bases, with 15 bases between. The CDR3 nucleotides read TGCAGTGCTAGAGATCTCCGGGGGCCCTCCTCTGGAAACACCATATATTTT. This translates into CSARDLRGPSSGNTIYF.

This clonotype came up many times. The V gene is TRBV19, the J gene TRBJ2-2; D is possibly TRBD1 (6 bases). Trimming cost V 6 bases and J 2 bases, with 16 bases left between them. CDR1 is LNHDA, CDR2 SQIVND, per germline (reference sequence). The CDR3 covers 16 residues. The CDR3: CASRQQGPPNTGELFF. CDR3 sequence (DNA): TGTGCCAGTAGGCAACAGGGCCCGCCAAACACCGGGGAGCTGTTTTTT.

This clonotype was seen a few times. The chain has TRBV28 and TRBJ1-5; D gene unclear. V shed 8 bases and J shed 0 bases, with 8 bases lying between them. CDR1 and CDR2 (germline): MDHEN, SYDVKM. The CDR3 has 13 residues. The CDR3, as DNA: TGTGCCAGCTTGACAAGTAGCAATCAGCCCCAGCATTTT. Translating it yields CASLTSSNQPQHF.

The chain links TRBV7-2 to TRBJ1-1; no clear D gene. Germline V gives CDR1 SGHTA, CDR2 FQGNSA. V was pared by 2 bases and J by 2 bases, with 6 bases between. The CDR3 is made up of 13 amino acids. CDR3 sequence (DNA): TGTGCCAGCAGCTTATACGGAAACACTGAAGCTTTCTTT. Its translation is CASSLYGNTEAFF.

This clonotype was seen a few times. The V and J genes are TRBV7-9 and TRBJ2-2, with D uncertain. This CDR3 is built from 13 residues. V lost 7 bases, J lost 0 bases, and 6 bases lay in between. CDR1 is SEHNR, CDR2 FQNEAQ, per germline (reference sequence). CDR3 in DNA: TGTGCCAGCATGGTAGCGAACACCGGGGAGCTGTTTTTT. Translated: CASMVANTGELFF.

This clonotype was counted many times. This chain links TRBV6-1 with TRBJ2-5; D unresolved. The CDR3 runs 12 residues. Trimming pared 0 bases from V and 11 bases from J, leaving 10 bases between. Looked up from germline, CDR1 is MNHNS and CDR2 is SASEGT. CDR3 amino acids: CASSEARKQQYF. As DNA, the CDR3 is TGTGCCAGCAGTGAAGCGAGAAAACAGCAGTACTTC.

This clonotype has ten or more counts. The chain recombines TRBV7-6 with TRBJ1-1; D call uncertain. The V end was cut by 4 bases, the J end by 0 bases, with 9 bases between. CDR1 and CDR2 (germline): SGHVS, FNYEAQ. The CDR3 runs to 14 residues. CDR3 nucleotides: TGTGCCAGCAGCTCCCTACAAGTGAACACTGAAGCTTTCTTT. It codes for CASSSLQVNTEAFF.

This clonotype was found many times. V and J are TRBV12-3 or TRBV12-4 and TRBJ1-2, with 9 nucleotides matching TRBD1. CDR3 length equals 13 residues. V shed 6 bases and J 6 bases; nucleotides not matched to a gene: 5. The CDR3 reads CASSPGQGNGYTF. The CDR3 DNA reads TGTGCCAGCAGCCCCGGACAGGGGAATGGCTACACCTTC.

This sequence joins TRBV29-1 and TRBJ1-2, with 8 nucleotides matching TRBD1. Germline trimming cut 3 bases from V and 8 bases from J; bases unmatched to any gene: 5. Germline V gene lookup returns CDR1 SQVTM and CDR2 ANQGSEA. There are 12 residues in the CDR3. CDR3 region: CSVDRGLGGYTF. The CDR3 DNA reads as TGCAGCGTTGACAGGGGGCTTGGCGGCTACACCTTC.

This clonotype has at least ten counts. The CDR3 DNA reads TGTGCCAGCAGCTTCGGATTCTATAATTCACCCCTCCACTTT. It codes for CASSFGFYNSPLHF. The rearrangement links TRBV7-9 to TRBJ1-6; D remains ambiguous. The germline gives CDR1 SEHNR, CDR2 FQNEAQ (reference sequence). The CDR3 spans 14 residues. V lost 3 bases and J 3 bases, leaving 6 bases between the germline ends.

This clonotype has at least ten counts. The chain couples TRBV28 to TRBJ2-7, with 10 bases aligning to TRBD1. This CDR3 is 15 amino acids long. CDR1 is MDHEN and CDR2 is SYDVKM in the germline V gene. V trimming: 5 bases; J trimming: 5 bases; junction bases outside the gene matches: 9. The CDR3 DNA follows: TGTGCCAGCAGTCCTCGGACAGGGGGAAGGGACGAGCAGTACTTC. Translation gives CASSPRTGGRDEQYF.

In DNA, the CDR3 is TGTGCCATGCAGGATTCCAGCTCTGGAAACACCATATATTTT. Encoded protein: CAMQDSSSGNTIYF. The V call is TRBV10-3, the J call TRBJ1-3, with D uncertain. V was shortened by 9 bases and J by 0 bases, with 12 bases between the two germline ends. This CDR3 comprises 14 residues. The germline V gene has CDR1 ENHRY and CDR2 SYGVKD.

This clonotype was observed many times. The chain recombines TRBV3-1 with TRBJ1-2, with 8 bases lining up with TRBD1. Trimming at V came to 3 bases and at J to 6 bases, leaving 9 bases not matched to a gene. This CDR3 is 15 amino acids long. Germline loops: CDR1 LGHDT, CDR2 YNNKEL (reference sequence). This chain's CDR3 is CASSQMAGGLDGYTF. DNA for the CDR3: TGTGCCAGCAGCCAGATGGCAGGGGGCCTGGATGGCTACACCTTC.

This clonotype appeared many times. The V and J genes are TRBV10-3 and TRBJ2-1; TRBD2 is a possible D gene (5 bases). CDR3 length: 11 amino acids. Germline V gives CDR1 ENHRY, CDR2 SYGVKD. Trimming stripped 5 bases from V and 10 bases from J, with 9 bases between. CDR3 in amino acids: CAISSLAEQFF. The CDR3 region has the DNA TGTGCCATCAGTTCCTTAGCGGAGCAGTTCTTC.